The present entry profiles one T cell receptor beta chain with its context. The CDR3 is made up of 15 amino acids. V lost 0 bases and J lost 8; bases outside the gene matches: 3. Germline V gene lookup returns CDR1 MNHEY and CDR2 SMNVEV (reference sequence). The sample is drawn from a study of OX40 agonist ivuxolimab in advanced cancers. Repertoires were generated with immunoSEQ multiplex PCR, while TCRdb's copy carries only in-frame clones and drops some. The profile shows 80,000 or so clones, over 85% of them singletons. This chain links TRBV27 with TRBJ1-6; 8 nucleotides match TRBD1. Sequencing was performed on CD4+ or CD8+ T cells sorted from blood, taken in a trial of the OX40 agonist ivuxolimab. The sequence was collected from an adult with an advanced solid tumor such as melanoma, head and neck, liver or kidney cancer. For the CDR3, the DNA is TGTGCCAGCAGTTTATCGACAGGGGAGGATTCACCCCTCCACTTT. This translates into CASSLSTGEDSPLHF.